The clone carrying this T cell receptor beta chain has a single count. Antigen unknown. A junction end diverges from the germline sequence, so it may reflect a read error. This entry is derived from a study of shared clonotypes between healthy human individuals. The CDR3 runs 13 residues. Germline values: CDR1 MGHRA, CDR2 YSYEKL. Study-wide points: The small donor group covered limited genetic and exposure diversity.

For sorted subsets, 200 ng DNA per replicate equaled 33,000 or so T cell genomes. Per the study methods: From ImmunoSEQ came sequences covering only the junction and carrying no quality scores, so filtering differed. Repertoires were generated with immunoSEQ multiplex PCR, while TCRdb's copy carries only in-frame clones and drops some. V and J calls plus clone size are reproduced from that table; the DNA served to infer D and trimming. Among 2 million to 2.5 million clones listed, 85% to 95% were seen once. The TCR originated in a man aged 18 to 29 in good health. Some clones in this sample may be carry-over from other donors' samples. V is TRBV4-1 and J is TRBJ2-2, with D uncertain. The sample was naive CD4+ T cells from PBMCs. As for subset: CD45RA+ positively selected. DNA of the CDR3: TGCGCCAGCAGCAAAGATCCTCTCGGGGAGCTGTTTTTT. Translation: CASSKDPLGELFF.